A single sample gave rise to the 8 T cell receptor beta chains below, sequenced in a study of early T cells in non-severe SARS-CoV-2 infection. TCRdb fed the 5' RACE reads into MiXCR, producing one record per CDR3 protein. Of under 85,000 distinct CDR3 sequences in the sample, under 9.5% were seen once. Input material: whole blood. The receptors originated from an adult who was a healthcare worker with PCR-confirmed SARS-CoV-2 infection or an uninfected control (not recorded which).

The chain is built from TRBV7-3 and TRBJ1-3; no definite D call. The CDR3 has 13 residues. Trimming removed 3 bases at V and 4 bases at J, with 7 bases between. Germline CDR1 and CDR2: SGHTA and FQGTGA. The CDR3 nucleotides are TGTGCCAGCAGCTTGAGAGGGGGAAACACCATATATTTT. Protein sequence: CASSLRGGNTIYF.

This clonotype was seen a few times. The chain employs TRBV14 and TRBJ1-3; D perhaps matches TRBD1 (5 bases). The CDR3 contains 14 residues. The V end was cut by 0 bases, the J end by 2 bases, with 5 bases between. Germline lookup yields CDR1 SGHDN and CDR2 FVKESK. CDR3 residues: CASSQDRAGNTIYF. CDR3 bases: TGTGCCAGCAGCCAAGACAGGGCTGGAAACACCATATATTTT.

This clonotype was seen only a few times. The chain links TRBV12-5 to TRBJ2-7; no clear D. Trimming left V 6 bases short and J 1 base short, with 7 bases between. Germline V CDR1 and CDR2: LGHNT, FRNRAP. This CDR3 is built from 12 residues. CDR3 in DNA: TGTGCTAGTGGATACGGATCCTACGAGCAGTACTTC. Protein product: CASGYGSYEQYF.

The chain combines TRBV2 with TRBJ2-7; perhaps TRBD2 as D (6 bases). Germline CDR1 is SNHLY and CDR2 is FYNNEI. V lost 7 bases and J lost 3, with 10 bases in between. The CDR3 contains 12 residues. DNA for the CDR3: TGTGCCAGCACGCGGGGCTACTACGAGCAGTACTTC. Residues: CASTRGYYEQYF.

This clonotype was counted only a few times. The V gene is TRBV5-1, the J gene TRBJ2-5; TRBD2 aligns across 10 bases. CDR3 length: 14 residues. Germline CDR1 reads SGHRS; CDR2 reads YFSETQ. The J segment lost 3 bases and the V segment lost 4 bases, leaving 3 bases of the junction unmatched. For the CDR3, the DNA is TGCGCCAGCAGCGTTCTAGCGGGAGAAGAGACCCAGTACTTC. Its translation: CASSVLAGEETQYF.

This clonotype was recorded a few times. Here the CDR3 reads CASSYDSLTYEQYF. The CDR3, as DNA: TGTGCCAGCAGTTACGACAGCCTCACCTACGAGCAGTACTTC. The chain is built from TRBV6-2 or TRBV6-3 and TRBJ2-7, with D perhaps TRBD1 (5 bases). V shed 2 bases and J shed 2 bases, with 10 bases lying between them. Germline V lookup: CDR1 MNHEY, CDR2 SVGEGT. The CDR3 is 14 amino acids.

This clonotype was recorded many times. CDR3 sequence: CASSFYEQYF. The CDR3 bases are TGTGCCAGCAGCTTCTACGAGCAGTACTTC. This rearrangement joins TRBV6-1 to TRBJ2-7; no clear D. The CDR3 is 10 amino acids. Germline V CDR1 and CDR2: MNHNS, SASEGT. V was clipped by 6 bases and J by 3 bases, with 3 bases between them.

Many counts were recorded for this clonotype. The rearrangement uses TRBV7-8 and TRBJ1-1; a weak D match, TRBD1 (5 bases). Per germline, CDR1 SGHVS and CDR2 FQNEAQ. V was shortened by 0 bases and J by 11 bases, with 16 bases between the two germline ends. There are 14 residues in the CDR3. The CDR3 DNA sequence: TGTGCCAGCAGCTTAGCTCAGGACGGGGGAGTCGCTTTCTTT. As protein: CASSLAQDGGVAFF.